These 20 T cell receptor beta chains were all obtained from the same sample, sequenced in a study of blood T cell repertoires in COVID-19. Libraries were prepared by immunoSEQ multiplex PCR; TCRdb keeps only in-frame clonotypes and omits some of them. This table has over 45,000 clones, over 90% appearing once. Sequencing was performed on peripheral blood. The origin of the receptors is a man between 50 and 59 years old with acute or convalescent COVID-19.

The count of this clone is one. The chain is built from TRBV5-5 and TRBJ1-4, with a possible D match to TRBD1 (5 bases). The CDR3 spans 15 residues. The germline V gene has CDR1 SGHKS and CDR2 YYEKEE (reference sequence). With 3 bases removed from V and 3 bases from J, the gap between germline ends came to 12 bases. The CDR3: CASSWGGNSNEKLFF. In DNA, the CDR3 is TGTGCCAGCAGCTGGGGGGGTAACTCTAATGAAAAACTGTTTTTT.

In this sample, this clone turned up a few times. The chain has TRBV7-2 and TRBJ2-2; D call uncertain. V was cut by 1 base and J by 4 bases, with 13 bases left in between. The germline V gene encodes CDR1 SGHTA and CDR2 FQGNSA. The length of the CDR3 is 16 residues. The CDR3 here is CASSLGSGFATGELFF. The CDR3 DNA reads as TGTGCCAGCAGCTTAGGGAGTGGGTTTGCCACCGGGGAGCTGTTTTTT.

This chain links TRBV19 with TRBJ2-5; D might be TRBD1 (6 bases). The CDR3 extends over 13 amino acids. Trimming took off 3 bases at V and 3 bases at J, with 8 bases between the two ends. CDR1 LNHDA and CDR2 SQIVND come from the germline V gene (reference sequence). CDR3 nucleotide sequence: TGTGCCAGTAGTATCGACAGGAAAGAGACCCAGTACTTC. Its translation: CASSIDRKETQYF.

The chain has TRBV7-2 and TRBJ2-1; tentatively, D is TRBD1 (6 bases). CDR1 is SGHTA and CDR2 is FQGNSA in the germline V gene. V shed 8 bases and J shed 0 bases, with 11 bases lying between them. The CDR3 extends over 14 amino acids. The CDR3 here is CASVRQVSYNEQFF. In nucleotides, the CDR3 is TGTGCCAGCGTCCGACAGGTCTCCTACAATGAGCAGTTCTTC.

V usage is TRBV6-6 and J usage is TRBJ2-2, with 10 bases fitting TRBD2. Germline V CDR1 and CDR2: MNHNY, SVGAGI (reference sequence). The junction had 11 bases not matched to a gene; V was cut back by 5 bases and J by 5 bases. There are 17 residues in the CDR3. CDR3 in amino acids: CASSPGTGTSETGELFF. The CDR3 DNA reads as TGTGCCAGCAGTCCCGGTACCGGGACTAGCGAAACCGGGGAGCTGTTTTTT.

The chain carries TRBV5-1 and TRBJ2-7, with TRBD2 identical over 9 bases. V was pared by 0 bases and J by 5 bases, with 9 bases of the junction left unmatched. The length of the CDR3 is 16 residues. Germline loops: CDR1 SGHRS, CDR2 YFSETQ. CDR3 sequence: CASSLVAGGPGDEQYF. CDR3 bases: TGCGCCAGCAGCTTGGTCGCGGGAGGGCCAGGGGACGAGCAGTACTTC.

The rearrangement links TRBV9 to TRBJ2-5; tentative D call: TRBD1 (6 bases). CDR1 is SGDLS and CDR2 is YYNGEE in the germline V gene. Trimming left V 2 bases short and J 5 bases short, with 16 bases between. The CDR3 sequence is 15 residues long. The chain's CDR3 is CASSVQGRRVETQYF. The DNA for the CDR3 is TGTGCCAGCAGCGTTCAGGGGCGCAGGGTCGAGACCCAGTACTTC.

This sequence joins TRBV7-2 and TRBJ1-2; possible D gene TRBD1, 6 bases. There are 13 residues in the CDR3. Germline V gene data show CDR1 as SGHTA and CDR2 as FQGNSA. V lost 2 bases and J 6 bases, leaving 10 bases between the germline ends. The CDR3 region has the DNA TGTGCCAGCAGCTTACGCGCAGGGGATGGCTACACCTTC. Protein: CASSLRAGDGYTF.

The gene calls are TRBV11-3 and TRBJ1-2; TRBD1 might be the D (5 bases). The germline gives CDR1 SGHNT, CDR2 YENEEA. The CDR3 sequence is 14 residues long. V shed 1 base and J shed 4 bases, with 10 bases lying between them. The CDR3 reads CASSLAGGIYGYTF. Here the CDR3 DNA reads TGTGCCAGCAGCTTAGCCGGGGGGATCTATGGCTACACCTTC.

The CDR3 here is CASRFWTGAGEQYF. The CDR3 DNA is TGTGCCAGCAGGTTTTGGACAGGGGCTGGCGAGCAGTACTTC. The chain has TRBV6-5 and TRBJ2-7; 9 nucleotides align to TRBD1. The germline gives CDR1 MNHEY, CDR2 SVGAGI. J was trimmed by 6 bases and V by 6 bases; bases with no gene match: 9. The CDR3 loop spans 14 amino acids.

In this sample, this clone turned up a few times. The chain has TRBV12-5 and TRBJ2-7; 8 bases map to TRBD2. CDR3 length: 16 amino acids. The V gene end was trimmed by 1 base and the J gene end by 0 bases; junction bases not matched to a gene: 5. The germline V gene encodes CDR1 LGHNT and CDR2 FRNRAP. The DNA of the CDR3 is TGTGCTAGTGGTTTGGGCACTAGCGGCAGCTCCTACGAGCAGTACTTC. This sequence encodes CASGLGTSGSSYEQYF.

The chain is built from TRBV19 and TRBJ1-4; no reliable D call. Trimming left V 9 bases short and J 8 bases short, with 13 bases between. Germline V gives CDR1 LNHDA, CDR2 SQIVND (reference sequence). This CDR3 is built from 12 residues. CDR3 residues: CASQSLEEKLFF. The CDR3 DNA reads as TGTGCCAGCCAGTCCCTGGAGGAAAAACTGTTTTTT.

The V and J genes are TRBV5-8 and TRBJ2-7, with TRBD1 identical over 7 bases. The J call could be wrong; TRBJ2-5 is a better fit for the DNA end. Germline V lookup: CDR1 SGHTS, CDR2 YDEGEE. The CDR3 runs 13 residues. The CDR3 region has the DNA TGTGCCAGCAACAGACAGGGATCAGAGACCCAGTACTTC. Encoded protein: CASNRQGSETQYF.

This chain's CDR3 is CASNRAGSSSRDFFNYGYTF. Written as DNA, the CDR3 is TGCGCCAGCAACAGGGCAGGGTCAAGCTCTAGAGACTTCTTTAACTATGGCTACACCTTC. This sequence joins TRBV23-1 and TRBJ1-2, with a possible D match to TRBD1 (6 bases). TRBV23-1 is labeled an ORF, and its function is uncertain. The CDR3 has 20 residues. Trimming took off 7 bases at V and 1 base at J, with 31 bases between the two ends.

The chain recombines TRBV2 with TRBJ2-4, with 7 bases matching TRBD2. Germline CDR1 and CDR2: SNHLY and FYNNEI. The CDR3 covers 16 residues. Losses at the gene ends were 4 bases for V and 7 bases for J; bases not matched to a gene: 13. The CDR3 loop is CASSARGSSLENIQYF. The CDR3 region has the DNA TGTGCCAGCAGTGCTCGCGGGAGTTCCTTGGAGAACATTCAGTACTTC.

The V gene is TRBV24-1, the J gene TRBJ1-1; a possible D gene is TRBD1 (6 bases). Germline lookup yields CDR1 KGHDR and CDR2 SFDVKD. The germline V and J ends were trimmed by 5 bases and 0 bases, with 12 bases remaining between them. The CDR3 sequence is 15 residues long. The CDR3 nucleotides read TGTGCCACCAGTGCGGCAGGGGCTATGAACACTGAAGCTTTCTTT. Protein: CATSAAGAMNTEAFF.

The chain links TRBV27 to TRBJ1-2, with 9 bases aligning to TRBD1. CDR3 length: 17 residues. In germline, CDR1 is MNHEY, CDR2 SMNVEV (reference sequence). V dropped 6 bases and J dropped 4; count of bases not matched to a gene: 15. The CDR3 DNA is TGTGCCAGCAGCAAACGAGCCGGGACAGGGTCTGGCTATGGCTACACCTTC. Encoded protein: CASSKRAGTGSGYGYTF.

The table lists this clone with a count of one. This chain connects TRBV24-1 to TRBJ1-1; no clear D gene. The CDR3 runs to 13 residues. Germline loops: CDR1 KGHDR, CDR2 SFDVKD. Trimming stripped 5 bases from V and 1 base from J, with 7 bases between. CDR3 in DNA: TGTGCCACCAGTGCAGAGGGGAACACTGAAGCTTTCTTT. As protein: CATSAEGNTEAFF.

The chain recombines TRBV7-9 with TRBJ1-2, with unresolved D. V was shortened by 5 bases and J by 4 bases, with 17 bases between the two germline ends. Per the germline V gene, CDR1 is SEHNR and CDR2 is FQNEAQ (reference sequence). The CDR3 consists of 15 residues. CDR3 loop: CASSPLAGESYGYTF. The CDR3 DNA follows: TGTGCCAGCAGCCCGCTTGCCGGGGAGAGCTATGGCTACACCTTC.

The chain employs TRBV9 and TRBJ1-1; 7 nucleotides line up with TRBD1. Trimming at V came to 3 bases and at J to 6 bases, leaving 8 bases not matched to a gene. Germline values: CDR1 SGDLS, CDR2 YYNGEE. The CDR3 covers 14 residues. The CDR3 sequence: CASSAQTGIAEAFF. CDR3 sequence (DNA): TGTGCCAGCAGCGCCCAGACAGGGATCGCTGAAGCTTTCTTT. Combining the CDR3 with reference TRBV9 and TRBJ1-1 gives the whole variable domain DSGVTQTPKHLITATGQRVTLRCSPRSGDLSVYWYQQSLDQGLQFLIQYYNGEERAKGNILERFSAQQFPDLHSELNLSSLELGDSALYFCASSAQTGIAEAFFGQGTRLTVV.